Following are 28 T cell receptor beta chains from one sample sequenced in a study of cytomegalovirus exposure and HLA in healthy donors. TCRdb's table, derived via immunoSEQ multiplex PCR, lists solely in-frame clones and lacks some. The sample contains some 250,000 clones, nearly 90% of which appear only once. What was sequenced was PBMCs. The receptors were sampled from a woman aged 18-29 years in good health and CMV-seronegative.

V gene TRBV5-4 combines with J gene TRBJ2-7; 7 bases fit TRBD2. The germline CDR1 and CDR2 sequences are SGHNT and YYREEE (reference sequence). The V gene end was trimmed by 4 bases and the J gene end by 6 bases; junction bases not matched to a gene: 10. The CDR3 spans 14 residues. The CDR3 DNA reads TGTGCCAGCAGCCTCCGCGGACTAGTCGGCGAGCAGTACGTC. Its translation is CASSLRGLVGEQYV.

V and J are TRBV29-1 and TRBJ1-2; D call uncertain. In germline, CDR1 is SQVTM, CDR2 ANQGSEA. The V end lost 5 bases, the J end lost 3 bases, and 16 bases lay between the germline ends. The CDR3 length is 14 residues. In DNA, the CDR3 is TGCAGCGTTTCCGGGTCGTGGAGGGACTATGGCTACACCTTC. This gives the protein CSVSGSWRDYGYTF.

The gene calls are TRBV27 and TRBJ2-3; D gene uncertain. The CDR3 loop spans 15 amino acids. Germline loops: CDR1 MNHEY, CDR2 SMNVEV (reference sequence). V shed 6 bases and J shed 0 bases, with 13 bases lying between them. DNA for the CDR3: TGTGCCAGCAGCCCTCGTCGTAGTAGCACAGATACGCAGTATTTT. Its translation is CASSPRRSSTDTQYF.

The V and J genes are TRBV6-5 and TRBJ1-5; D remains ambiguous. The V and J ends lost 6 bases and 4 bases respectively, with 13 bases between them. CDR3 length equals 14 residues. Germline V lookup: CDR1 MNHEY, CDR2 SVGAGI. The CDR3 here is CASRSNDWNQPQHF. The CDR3 nucleotides are TGTGCCAGCAGAAGTAACGACTGGAATCAGCCCCAGCATTTT.

The V and J genes are TRBV5-8 and TRBJ2-2, with D unresolved. The V gene lost 4 bases and the J gene lost 3 bases, with 16 bases spanning the gap. Germline lookup yields CDR1 SGHTS and CDR2 YDEGEE. The CDR3 has 16 amino acids. CDR3 sequence reads: CASSLFGQLDTGELFF. The CDR3 bases are TGTGCCAGCAGCCTCTTTGGGCAATTAGACACCGGGGAGCTGTTTTTT.

This chain uses TRBV5-6 with TRBJ2-7; 10 bases match TRBD2. Germline values: CDR1 SGHDT, CDR2 YYEEEE. The CDR3 is 14 residues long. J was trimmed by 3 bases and V by 4 bases; bases with no gene match: 4. This CDR3 reads CASSIGLAVYEQYV. DNA of the CDR3: TGTGCCAGCAGCATCGGACTAGCGGTCTACGAGCAGTACGTC.

The chain carries TRBV7-2 and TRBJ2-1; TRBD2 is a possible D gene (5 bases). V was pared by 5 bases and J by 7 bases, with 15 bases between. Germline V gene data show CDR1 as SGHTA and CDR2 as FQGNSA. The CDR3 extends over 14 amino acids. The CDR3 loop reads CASSEGPSSNEQFF. In nucleotides, the CDR3 is TGTGCCAGCAGCGAGGGCCCTAGTAGTAATGAGCAGTTCTTC.

CDR3 in DNA: TGTGCCAGCAGCGAGATTCGGACAGGGGAGGGCACAGATACGCAGTATTTT. Its translation: CASSEIRTGEGTDTQYF. The chain employs TRBV11-1 and TRBJ2-3, with 9 bases matching TRBD1. This CDR3 region has 17 residues. The V gene's germline CDR1 is SGHAT and CDR2 FQDESV (reference sequence). Unmatched junction bases numbered 10, after V lost 5 bases and J lost 1 base.

The rearrangement joins TRBV6-1 to TRBJ2-7; D may be TRBD1 (6 bases). The V and J ends lost 4 bases and 4 bases respectively, with 14 bases between them. Germline assignment: CDR1 MNHNS and CDR2 SASEGT. This CDR3 comprises 14 residues. As DNA, the CDR3 is TGTGCCAGCAGTGGCCGACAGGAGCTATACGAGCAGTACTTC. Translation: CASSGRQELYEQYF.

J is TRBJ2-2 and V is TRBV28; possibly TRBD1 for D (7 bases). V was cut by 4 bases and J by 5 bases, with 23 bases left in between. The CDR3 contains 18 residues. Germline CDR1 and CDR2: MDHEN and SYDVKM. CDR3 in amino acids: CASSSPWTGPAGTGELFF. The CDR3 DNA reads TGTGCCAGCAGTTCCCCATGGACAGGCCCCGCGGGGACCGGGGAGCTGTTTTTT.

V and J are TRBV7-9 and TRBJ1-3; D is undetermined. Germline V gives CDR1 SEHNR, CDR2 FQNEAQ (reference sequence). The V end was cut by 5 bases, the J end by 2 bases, with 13 bases between. This CDR3 is 15 amino acids long. CDR3 DNA: TGTGCCAGCAGCCAGATCGCGGGTCCTGGAAACACCATATATTTT. Translated: CASSQIAGPGNTIYF.

V is TRBV10-2 and J is TRBJ1-5, with a tentative D call TRBD1 (6 bases). The length of the CDR3 is 14 residues. V shed 5 bases and J shed 2 bases, with 10 bases lying between them. Germline values: CDR1 WSHSY, CDR2 SAAADI. CDR3 protein: CASSLQGRNQPQHF. The CDR3, as DNA: TGCGCCAGCAGTTTACAGGGACGCAATCAGCCCCAGCATTTT.

This chain uses TRBV4-3 with TRBJ1-2; TRBD1 matches 7 bases. The CDR3 sequence is 15 residues long. The ends lost 0 bases at V and 4 bases at J; junction bases unmatched: 5. Germline lookup yields CDR1 LGHNA and CDR2 YSLEER. The CDR3 sequence: CASSQDGTATYGYTF. CDR3 nucleotide sequence: TGCGCCAGCAGCCAAGACGGGACAGCTACCTATGGCTACACCTTC.

This clone occurred once. V gene TRBV11-2 combines with J gene TRBJ1-4, with D possibly TRBD1 on 5 matching bases. The CDR3 has 12 amino acids. The germline V gene has CDR1 SGHAT and CDR2 FQNNGV. The V gene lost 3 bases and the J gene lost 8 bases, with 7 bases spanning the gap. The CDR3 sequence is CASSFYREKLFF. The CDR3, as DNA: TGTGCCAGCAGCTTCTACAGGGAAAAACTGTTTTTT.

Points on this clone: Different DNA sequences within this sample yield the same CDR3. The chain combines TRBV5-1 with TRBJ2-5; D not resolved. V was shortened by 0 bases and J by 4 bases, with 10 bases between the two germline ends. The CDR3 length is 14 residues. Germline CDR1 and CDR2: SGHRS and YFSETQ. The CDR3 reads CASSLVLSGETQYF. CDR3 coding DNA: TGCGCCAGCAGCTTGGTCTTATCGGGAGAGACCCAGTACTTC.

V usage is TRBV7-9 and J usage is TRBJ2-7; D remains unclear. The V end lost 0 bases, the J end lost 2 bases, and 20 bases lay between the germline ends. The germline gives CDR1 SEHNR, CDR2 FQNEAQ (reference sequence). The CDR3 runs to 18 residues. The CDR3 DNA is TGTGCCAGCAGCTTAGCGCGGTGGCCGCAGTTGCGTCCCTACGAGCAGTACGTC. This sequence encodes CASSLARWPQLRPYEQYV.

The chain combines TRBV2 with TRBJ2-6; 10 nucleotides agree with TRBD1. CDR1 is SNHLY and CDR2 is FYNNEI in the germline V gene. V gave up 3 bases and J gave up 0 bases; unmatched junction bases: 8. The CDR3 totals 19 residues. The CDR3, as DNA: TGTGCCAGCAGTGATTCTCTAGGGACAGGGGCCTCTGGGGCCAACGTCCTGACTTTC. Its translation is CASSDSLGTGASGANVLTF.

This sequence joins TRBV2 and TRBJ1-5; 7 bases map to TRBD1. V lost 1 base and J lost 6; bases outside the gene matches: 6. Germline V gives CDR1 SNHLY, CDR2 FYNNEI. The CDR3 consists of 15 residues. The CDR3: CASSEGRGRIQPQHF. CDR3 DNA: TGTGCCAGCAGTGAAGGAAGGGGGCGCATTCAGCCCCAGCATTTT.

CDR3 DNA: TGTGCCAGCAGTGCCTGGGGGGACAATCAGCCCCAGCATTTT. Translation gives CASSAWGDNQPQHF. The gene calls are TRBV25-1 and TRBJ1-5; D perhaps matches TRBD1 (5 bases). The CDR3 spans 14 residues. Trimming left V 4 bases short and J 3 bases short, with 10 bases between. Germline CDR1 MGHDK, CDR2 SYGVNS.

This clone appeared once. The chain links TRBV6-4 to TRBJ2-3; a possible D gene is TRBD1 (5 bases). CDR1 and CDR2 from the germline V gene are MRHNA and SNTAGT. Trimming took 4 bases from V and 3 from J, leaving 14 bases between them. The CDR3 runs to 15 residues. The CDR3 nucleotides read TGTGCCAGCAGTGCCCGGTCAGGGTCAACAGATACGCAGTATTTT. Amino acids: CASSARSGSTDTQYF.

In this sample, this clone turned up once. The chain has TRBV27 and TRBJ1-5; the D gene is possibly TRBD1 (5 bases). The germline V gene encodes CDR1 MNHEY and CDR2 SMNVEV (reference sequence). CDR3 length: 14 residues. Trimming pared 7 bases from V and 6 bases from J, leaving 16 bases between. CDR3 DNA: TGTGCCAGCACTCCCCTCGGGGGGAGTCAGCCCCAGCATTTT. It encodes CASTPLGGSQPQHF.

The V call is TRBV4-1, the J call TRBJ2-7, with 10 bases identical to TRBD2. Germline CDR1 is MGHRA and CDR2 is YSYEKL. V was clipped by 1 base and J by 6 bases; unmatched bases: 15. This CDR3 has 18 residues. The CDR3 bases are TGCGCCAGCAGCCAAGTGGGGGGACCCAAACTAGCGGGGATCGAGCAGTACGTC. The encoded protein is CASSQVGGPKLAGIEQYV.

This clone was observed a few times. The chain's CDR3 is CASSYRGEGSPLHF. The CDR3 bases are TGTGCCAGTAGTTACAGGGGAGAAGGGTCACCCCTCCACTTT. V is TRBV19 and J is TRBJ1-6; 7 nucleotides agree with TRBD1. The CDR3 consists of 14 residues. The V gene's germline CDR1 is LNHDA and CDR2 SQIVND (reference sequence). J was trimmed by 10 bases and V by 5 bases; bases with no gene match: 8.

The rearrangement uses TRBV5-8 and TRBJ2-2; D is possibly TRBD1 (6 bases). V lost 1 base to trimming and J lost 0 bases, with 13 bases between them. The CDR3 runs to 17 residues. In germline, CDR1 is SGHTS, CDR2 YDEGEE. The CDR3 sequence is CASSLFSGTPNTGELFF. As DNA, the CDR3 is TGTGCCAGCAGCTTGTTTTCCGGGACACCGAACACCGGGGAGCTGTTTTTT.

This chain joins TRBV4-3 and TRBJ2-7, with 14 bases aligning to TRBD2. This CDR3 spans 18 amino acids. V was clipped by 4 bases and J by 4 bases; unmatched bases: 12. Germline V lookup: CDR1 LGHNA, CDR2 YSLEER. The CDR3 here is CASSPRKGTSGGQYEQYF. The CDR3 DNA reads as TGCGCCAGCAGCCCACGGAAAGGGACTAGCGGGGGCCAATACGAGCAGTACTTC.

This clone was seen once. This chain connects TRBV2 to TRBJ2-2; perhaps TRBD1 as D (5 bases). Germline V gene sequence: CDR1 SNHLY, CDR2 FYNNEI. Trimming took off 4 bases at V and 4 bases at J, with 13 bases between the two ends. This CDR3 comprises 15 residues. The CDR3 sequence is CASSVGHPVTGELFF. The CDR3 nucleotides read TGTGCCAGCAGTGTTGGACATCCAGTCACCGGGGAGCTGTTTTTT.

This chain joins TRBV4-1 and TRBJ2-5; TRBD2 matches 15 bases. V lost 4 bases to trimming and J lost 2 bases; unmatched junction nucleotides: 2. CDR3 length: 16 amino acids. The germline V gene encodes CDR1 MGHRA and CDR2 YSYEKL. The CDR3 DNA sequence: TGCGCCAGCAGCCGAGGACTAGCGGGGGGGCAAGAGACCCAGTACTTC. Its protein is CASSRGLAGGQETQYF.

This clone was counted a few times. The CDR3 region is CASTRIQGELEKLFF. DNA for the CDR3: TGTGCCAGTACCAGAATTCAGGGTGAATTGGAAAAACTGTTTTTT. The V call is TRBV19, the J call TRBJ1-4, with D perhaps matching TRBD1 (5 bases). V lost 7 bases, J lost 8 bases, and 20 bases lay in between. Germline V lookup: CDR1 LNHDA, CDR2 SQIVND (reference sequence). The CDR3 runs to 15 residues.